These 13 T cell receptor beta chains share one sample of origin, sequenced in a study of OX40 agonist ivuxolimab in advanced cancers. This table comes from immunoSEQ multiplex PCR, and its TCRdb copy is limited to in-frame clones, with some not included. Among about 100,000 clones listed, under 95% were seen once. The sample here was CD4+ or CD8+ T cells sorted from blood, taken in a trial of the OX40 agonist ivuxolimab. These receptors were collected from an adult with an advanced solid tumor such as melanoma, head and neck, liver or kidney cancer.

The chain links TRBV7-2 to TRBJ1-2, with 8 positions matching TRBD1. CDR3 length: 14 amino acids. Trimming removed 1 base from V and 7 bases from J; junction bases left unmatched: 5. Looked up from germline, CDR1 is SGHTA and CDR2 is FQGNSA. CDR3 nucleotides: TGTGCCAGCAGCTTAGAACAGGGGGTGGGTGGCTACACCTTC. Translated: CASSLEQGVGGYTF.

CDR3 region: CASSLVSSTDTQYF. The CDR3 DNA follows: TGTGCCAGCAGCTTAGTCTCCTCCACAGATACGCAGTATTTT. This chain uses TRBV7-2 with TRBJ2-3; D gene ambiguous. The CDR3 covers 14 residues. Per the germline V gene, CDR1 is SGHTA and CDR2 is FQGNSA. Trimming removed 1 base from V and 2 bases from J, with 7 bases in between.

The chain combines TRBV4-2 with TRBJ2-5; 14 bases are shared with TRBD2. CDR1 and CDR2 (germline): LGHNA, YNFKEQ. This CDR3 is built from 17 residues. The trim removed 5 bases at V and 5 bases at J, leaving 10 bases unmatched. The CDR3 bases are TGTGCCAGCAGCGGAGGGACTAGCGGGAGACTAGGGGAGACCCAGTACTTC. This encodes CASSGGTSGRLGETQYF.

The sample holds one count of this clone. This chain connects TRBV9 to TRBJ2-2, with unresolved D. This CDR3 spans 14 amino acids. CDR1 is SGDLS, CDR2 YYNGEE, per germline. The V end was cut by 5 bases, the J end by 3 bases, with 11 bases between. CDR3 nucleotide sequence: TGTGCCAGCAGACACGACCAATACACCGGGGAGCTGTTTTTT. Encoded protein: CASRHDQYTGELFF.

The rearrangement uses TRBV4-2 and TRBJ2-3, with 11 bases aligning to TRBD1. The length of the CDR3 is 17 residues. The germline V gene has CDR1 LGHNA and CDR2 YNFKEQ. Trimming removed 2 bases from V and 4 bases from J; junction bases left unmatched: 8. CDR3 amino acids: CASSQKPRTGGSDTQYF. The CDR3 bases are TGTGCCAGCAGCCAAAAACCACGGACAGGGGGCTCAGATACGCAGTATTTT.

The V and J genes are TRBV14 and TRBJ2-1; 8 positions agree with TRBD2. The CDR3 extends over 15 amino acids. After removal of 4 bases from V and 4 bases from J, the junction contained 6 bases not matched to a gene. Germline V gives CDR1 SGHDN, CDR2 FVKESK. As DNA, the CDR3 is TGTGCCAGCAGCCGACTAGCGAGCCGTTACAATGAGCAGTTCTTC. It codes for CASSRLASRYNEQFF.

This clone was seen a single time. The genes are TRBV29-1 and TRBJ2-2; the D is unclear. The CDR3 extends over 13 amino acids. The V and J ends lost 3 bases and 1 base respectively, with 6 bases between them. CDR1 SQVTM and CDR2 ANQGSEA come from the germline V gene. CDR3 in DNA: TGCAGCGTTGACGAGTTGAACACCGGGGAGCTGTTTTTT. Amino acid sequence: CSVDELNTGELFF.

This clone has just one count. This chain joins TRBV7-9 and TRBJ1-2, with 8 bases that match TRBD1. This CDR3 has 15 residues. Germline CDR1 SEHNR, CDR2 FQNEAQ (reference sequence). The ends lost 1 base at V and 6 bases at J; junction bases unmatched: 7. In nucleotides, the CDR3 is TGTGCCAGCAGCTTAGTAACAGGGGGGCCCCATGGCTACACCTTC. Protein: CASSLVTGGPHGYTF. Full variable domain (rest looked up from reference TRBV7-9 and TRBJ1-2): DTGVSQNPRHKITKRGQNVTFRCDPISEHNRLYWYRQTLGQGPEFLTYFQNEAQLEKSRLLSDRFSAERPKGSFSTLEIQRTEQGDSAMYLCASSLVTGGPHGYTFGSGTRLTVV.

This clone was recorded once. This chain links TRBV5-3 with TRBJ1-1; D remains ambiguous. TRBV5-3 is identified as an open reading frame with a role that is uncertain. Trimming stripped 0 bases from V and 4 bases from J, with 10 bases between. This CDR3 is built from 14 residues. The CDR3 loop is CARSLVMGCTEAFF. For the CDR3, the DNA is TGTGCCAGAAGCTTGGTGATGGGGTGCACTGAAGCTTTCTTT.

V gene TRBV19 combines with J gene TRBJ2-1, with 14 bases lining up with TRBD2. The CDR3 consists of 17 residues. Per the germline V gene, CDR1 is LNHDA and CDR2 is SQIVND (reference sequence). V was pared by 4 bases and J by 8 bases, with 10 bases of the junction left unmatched. The CDR3 region is CASSTRLAGGPRDEQFF. The DNA of the CDR3 is TGTGCCAGTAGTACCAGACTAGCGGGAGGGCCCAGGGATGAGCAGTTCTTC.

The V call is TRBV28, the J call TRBJ2-7; D possibly matches TRBD1 or TRBD2 (5 bases each). Trimming stripped 5 bases from V and 3 bases from J, with 11 bases between. The CDR3 is 13 amino acids. Germline CDR1 reads MDHEN; CDR2 reads SYDVKM. CDR3 sequence: CASSGGEDYEQYF. The CDR3 DNA sequence: TGTGCCAGCAGTGGGGGTGAGGACTACGAGCAGTACTTC.

The gene calls are TRBV18 and TRBJ2-1; D is undetermined. CDR1 and CDR2 (germline): KGHSH, LQKENI. The CDR3 totals 12 residues. Trimming took off 3 bases at V and 9 bases at J, with 9 bases between the two ends. The CDR3 nucleotides read TGTGCCAGCTCACCCGCAGGACGTGAGCAGTTCTTC. The encoded protein is CASSPAGREQFF.

The V and J genes are TRBV5-1 and TRBJ2-7; D remains unclear. The CDR3 runs 12 residues. Trimming stripped 3 bases from V and 3 bases from J, with 7 bases between. Germline-derived CDR1 and CDR2 are SGHRS and YFSETQ. For the CDR3, the DNA is TGCGCCAGCAGCTCCTACAGCTACGAGCAGTACTTC. Encoded protein: CASSSYSYEQYF.